This T cell receptor beta chain was sequenced in a study of CD4 T cells in relation to SARS-CoV-2 and coronaviruses. Whole-study results and caveats: Roughly 65% of donors had memory CD4+ clonotypes crossrecognizing SARS-CoV-2 and common cold coronavirus spike.

Naive and memory CD4+ T cells came from enriched cryopreserved PBMCs. 75,000 to 100,000 naive or memory CD4+ cells were cultured with CEF peptides for approximately 10 days. In regard to this clone: The antigen is undetermined.

The germline gives CDR1 SGHAT, CDR2 FQNNGV. Trimming removed 9 bases at V and 3 bases at J, with 17 bases between. The CDR3 spans 14 residues. CEF-cultured naive and memory CD4+ T cell DNA got survey-level sequencing. The repertoire was sequenced with immunoSEQ multiplex PCR; TCRdb's copy has only in-frame clones and lacks some. The sample lists some 30,000 clones, over 60% seen once, with 3.4% in the top ten. What was sequenced was memory CD4+ T cells from PBMCs, cultured in vitro. The rearrangement joins TRBV11-2 to TRBJ1-1; no clear D gene. The receptor was derived from an adult with COVID-19. The CDR3 DNA reads TGTGCCAGATGGCCCAGGCCACGGGACACTGAAGCTTTCTTT. Translating gives CARWPRPRDTEAFF. The whole variable domain, remainder taken from reference TRBV11-2 and TRBJ1-1, is EAGVAQSPRYKIIEKRQSVAFWCNPISGHATLYWYQQILGQGPKLLIQFQNNGVVDDSQLPKDRFSAERLKGVDSTLKIQPAKLEDSAVYLCARWPRPRDTEAFFGQGTRLTVV.